This T cell receptor beta chain comes out of a study of T cells in localized non-small cell lung cancer. Germline V gives CDR1 SGHDN, CDR2 FVKESK. V lost 4 bases, J lost 8 bases, and 7 bases stayed unmatched. This CDR3 comprises 13 residues. Assay: immunoSEQ multiplex PCR; the TCRdb copy retains only in-frame clones and omits some. The sample comprises tens of thousands of clones, more than 85% of which are singletons, and less than 9% rests with the top ten. The receptor was derived from a woman aged 18-49 years with stage III lung adenocarcinoma. The sample consisted of peripheral blood, taken before any cancer treatment. The rearrangement uses TRBV14 and TRBJ1-1, with TRBD1 matching over 7 bases. The CDR3 DNA reads TGTGCCAGCAGCCGTTTCGGGACAGCAGAAGCTTTCTTT. Amino acid sequence: CASSRFGTAEAFF.